The 9 T cell receptor beta chains presented below share a single source sample, sequenced in a study of T cell responses to AZD1222 COVID-19 vaccine. Clones were read by immunoSEQ multiplex PCR, and TCRdb kept only the in-frame ones, dropping some. The sample carries roughly 140,000 clones, around 90% recorded once. Sample: peripheral blood, taken 28 days after the second AZD1222 dose. The receptor source for this set is an adult who received the AZD1222 COVID-19 vaccine.

The genes are TRBV7-9 and TRBJ2-3; the match to TRBD2 covers 11 bases. Germline trimming cut 5 bases from V and 5 bases from J; bases unmatched to any gene: 6. This CDR3 has 15 residues. Germline CDR1 SEHNR, CDR2 FQNEAQ (reference sequence). The CDR3 reads CASSVTSGGKDTQYF. CDR3 sequence (DNA): TGTGCCAGCAGCGTAACTAGCGGGGGAAAAGATACGCAGTATTTT.

This rearrangement joins TRBV19 to TRBJ1-5; no reliable D call. Trimming stripped 6 bases from V and 3 bases from J, with 9 bases between. The CDR3 totals 13 residues. Germline values: CDR1 LNHDA, CDR2 SQIVND (reference sequence). CDR3 amino acids: CASRARHNQPQHF. CDR3 in DNA: TGTGCCAGTAGGGCTAGGCACAATCAGCCCCAGCATTTT.

V usage is TRBV9 and J usage is TRBJ1-4, with 10 nucleotides matching TRBD1. This CDR3 has 15 amino acids. Germline assignment: CDR1 SGDLS and CDR2 YYNGEE. The V segment lost 1 base and the J segment 4 bases; nucleotides outside the gene matches: 1. The CDR3 coding sequence is TGTGCCAGCAGCGTATGGGACAGGGGTAATGAAAAACTGTTTTTT. This translates into CASSVWDRGNEKLFF.

V is TRBV4-2 and J is TRBJ2-1; TRBD2 matches 7 bases. Germline CDR1 LGHNA, CDR2 YNFKEQ. The CDR3 consists of 16 residues. V trimming: 0 bases; J trimming: 2 bases; junction bases outside the gene matches: 4. CDR3 in DNA: TGTGCCAGCAGCCAAGATTGGCTAGCGGCCTACAATGAGCAGTTCTTC. Residues: CASSQDWLAAYNEQFF.

This clone came up a few times. This sequence joins TRBV18 and TRBJ2-5; D is perhaps TRBD2 (5 bases). Per germline, CDR1 KGHSH and CDR2 LQKENI. V lost 6 bases to trimming and J lost 4 bases, with 18 bases between them. The CDR3 covers 15 residues. CDR3 coding DNA: TGTGCCAGCTCGCCGCGGGCGATGGTGGGAGAGACCCAGTACTTC. Protein sequence: CASSPRAMVGETQYF.

A single count supports this clone. The chain combines TRBV6-1 with TRBJ2-2; D tentatively reads TRBD1 or TRBD2 (5 bases each). Trimming took 7 bases from V and 4 from J, leaving 13 bases between them. CDR1 is MNHNS and CDR2 is SASEGT in the germline V gene. The CDR3 spans 14 residues. CDR3 coding DNA: TGTGCCAGCATGGGGGTCGGCGGCACCGGGGAGCTGTTTTTT. Its protein product is CASMGVGGTGELFF.

This clone was found once. V and J are TRBV4-1 and TRBJ2-1; D is uncertain. The CDR3 has 14 residues. Trimming shortened V by 0 bases and J by 7 bases, and 10 bases separated the two germline ends. Germline lookup yields CDR1 MGHRA and CDR2 YSYEKL. CDR3 protein: CASSQERGRNEQFF. CDR3 sequence (DNA): TGCGCCAGCAGCCAAGAAAGAGGTCGGAATGAGCAGTTCTTC.

Remarks on this clone: Additional DNA sequences in this sample encode the identical CDR3. V gene TRBV9 combines with J gene TRBJ2-3, with 11 bases identical to TRBD2. The CDR3 totals 16 residues. Germline V gene sequence: CDR1 SGDLS, CDR2 YYNGEE. The junction had 3 bases not matched to a gene; V was cut back by 0 bases and J by 3 bases. CDR3 DNA sequence: TGTGCCAGCAGCGTAGTGGCTAGCGGGGGGACAGATACGCAGTATTTT. Protein product: CASSVVASGGTDTQYF.

V gene TRBV12-3 or TRBV12-4 combines with J gene TRBJ2-5, with D tentatively TRBD1 (5 bases). The CDR3 sequence is 13 residues long. The V end lost 3 bases, the J end lost 2 bases, and 7 bases lay between the germline ends. Here the CDR3 reads CASSFRQQETQYF. In DNA form, the CDR3 reads TGTGCCAGCAGTTTCCGACAGCAAGAGACCCAGTACTTC.